The clone carrying this TCR beta chain was detected many times. The source of the sample is a study of T cells in Graves' hyperthyroidism and ophthalmopathy. CDR1 is SEHNR and CDR2 is FQNEAQ in the germline V gene (reference sequence). The junction had 12 bases not matched to a gene; V was cut back by 5 bases and J by 4 bases. This CDR3 has 16 amino acids. Amplified TCR beta CDR3 regions came from RNA transcripts. HTBI primers were employed in a first-round RT-PCR of the TCR CDR3. TCRdb itself ran the multiplex PCR reads through MiXCR, one entry per CDR3 protein. The sample lists roughly 150,000 distinct CDR3 sequences; approximately 9% were seen once.

The J gene is TRBJ2-5, the V gene TRBV7-9, with 8 bases lining up with TRBD2. The sequenced sample was blood. The receptor was isolated from a woman under 30 with Graves' hyperthyroidism that later progressed to Graves' ophthalmopathy. The CDR3 reads CASSPDRTSRGETQYF. The CDR3 region has the DNA TGTGCCAGCAGCCCCGATAGGACTAGCAGAGGAGAGACCCAGTACTTC.